This T cell receptor beta chain was identified in a study of monozygotic twins with inflammatory bowel disease. Concerning this clonotype itself: Its antigen is unidentified.

Researchers used around 3,400 ng of total RNA for each TCR library. Per individual sample, eight separate reactions were used to make cDNA. TCRdb re-called the 5' RACE reads; one entry per CDR3 protein, DNA not given. The table lists approximately 300,000 distinct CDR3 sequences. General observations from the study: People with IBD had fewer clonotypes in common with others than healthy twins did, especially with disease activity.

Looked up from germline, CDR1 is DFQATT and CDR2 is SNEGSKA (reference sequence). This CDR3 comprises 14 residues. Whole blood without T cell sorting served as the source of isolated total RNA. The rearrangement joins TRBV20-1 to TRBJ2-1; TCRdb proposes TRBD2, but this gene call is untestable without DNA. Sample: blood. The sequence came from a human donor with ulcerative colitis or Crohn's disease, or a healthy co-twin of an affected twin (not recorded which). CDR3 sequence reads: CSARVSGIFDEQFF.